This T cell receptor (beta chain) was captured in a study of cytomegalovirus exposure and HLA in healthy donors. This CDR3 is 15 amino acids long. The germline gives CDR1 MNHEY, CDR2 SVGAGI. The ends lost 7 bases at V and 1 base at J; junction bases unmatched: 10. It was with 60 Vbeta and 13 Jbeta primers that the PCR ran. TCRdb's table, derived via immunoSEQ multiplex PCR, lists solely in-frame clones and lacks some. The sample records over 120,000 clones, approximately 82% being singletons. Study-level findings and limits: The study put some 150 TCR beta chains on its list as cytomegalovirus-associated. A missense variant in DCLRE1C was later tied to TCR beta V- and J-gene trimming.

Details on this clone: What it recognizes is unknown.

The sequenced material came from PBMCs. The sequence came from a man aged 30 to 45 in good health and CMV-seropositive. This chain connects TRBV6-5 to TRBJ2-7; TRBD2 agrees at 7 bases. CDR3 bases: TGTGCCAGCACCCAGATCACGGGAGGATCCTACGAGCAGTACTTC. Translated: CASTQITGGSYEQYF.